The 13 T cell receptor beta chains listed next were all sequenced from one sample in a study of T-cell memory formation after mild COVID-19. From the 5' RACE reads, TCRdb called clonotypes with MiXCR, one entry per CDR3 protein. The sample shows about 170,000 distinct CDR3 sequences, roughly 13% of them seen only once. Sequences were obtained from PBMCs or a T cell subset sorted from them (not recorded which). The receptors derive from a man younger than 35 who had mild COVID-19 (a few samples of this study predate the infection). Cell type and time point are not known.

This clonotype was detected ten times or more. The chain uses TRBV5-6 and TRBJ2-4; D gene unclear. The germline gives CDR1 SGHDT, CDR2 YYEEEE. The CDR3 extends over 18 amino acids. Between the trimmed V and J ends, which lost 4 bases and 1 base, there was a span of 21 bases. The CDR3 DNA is TGTGCCAGCAGCCTAACCCTCAACGACCGTTGGGCCAAAAACATTCAGTACTTC. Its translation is CASSLTLNDRWAKNIQYF.

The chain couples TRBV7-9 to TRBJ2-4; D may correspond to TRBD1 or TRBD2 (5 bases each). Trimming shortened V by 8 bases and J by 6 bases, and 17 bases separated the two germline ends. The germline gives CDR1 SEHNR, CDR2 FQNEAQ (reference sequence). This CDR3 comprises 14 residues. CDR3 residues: CASRGMQGRNIQYF. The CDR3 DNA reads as TGTGCCAGCCGAGGAATGCAGGGACGAAACATTCAGTACTTC. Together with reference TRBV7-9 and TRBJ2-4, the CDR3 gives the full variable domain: DTGVSQNPRHKITKRGQNVTFRCDPISEHNRLYWYRQTLGQGPEFLTYFQNEAQLEKSRLLSDRFSAERPKGSFSTLEIQRTEQGDSAMYLCASRGMQGRNIQYFGAGTRLSVL.

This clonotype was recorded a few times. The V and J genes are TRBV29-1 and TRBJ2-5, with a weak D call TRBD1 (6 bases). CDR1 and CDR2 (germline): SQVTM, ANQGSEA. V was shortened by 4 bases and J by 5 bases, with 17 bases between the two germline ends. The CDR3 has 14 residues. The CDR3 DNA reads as TGCAGCGTTGCTGACAGGCCCATCTGGGAGACCCAGTACTTC. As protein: CSVADRPIWETQYF.

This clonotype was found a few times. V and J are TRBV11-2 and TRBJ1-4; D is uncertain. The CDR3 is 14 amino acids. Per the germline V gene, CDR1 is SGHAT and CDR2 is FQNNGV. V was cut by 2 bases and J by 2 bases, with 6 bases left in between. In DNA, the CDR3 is TGTGCCAGCAGCTTAAGCCGGACTAATGAAAAACTGTTTTTT. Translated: CASSLSRTNEKLFF. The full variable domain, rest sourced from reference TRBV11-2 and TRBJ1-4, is EAGVAQSPRYKIIEKRQSVAFWCNPISGHATLYWYQQILGQGPKLLIQFQNNGVVDDSQLPKDRFSAERLKGVDSTLKIQPAKLEDSAVYLCASSLSRTNEKLFFGSGTQLSVL.

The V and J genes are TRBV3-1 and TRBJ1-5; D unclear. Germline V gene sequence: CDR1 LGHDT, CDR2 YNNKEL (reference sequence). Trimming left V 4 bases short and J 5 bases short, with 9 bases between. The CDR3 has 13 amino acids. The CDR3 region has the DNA TGTGCCAGCAGCCGAGGAGCTCATCAGCCCCAGCATTTT. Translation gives CASSRGAHQPQHF.

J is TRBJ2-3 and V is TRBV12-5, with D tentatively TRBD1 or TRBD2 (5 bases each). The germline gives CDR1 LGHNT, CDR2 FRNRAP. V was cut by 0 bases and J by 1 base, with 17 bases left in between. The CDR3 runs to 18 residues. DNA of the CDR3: TGTGCTAGTGGTTTGGTACGGGGCAGTGAGTCGGGCACAGATACGCAGTATTTT. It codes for CASGLVRGSESGTDTQYF.

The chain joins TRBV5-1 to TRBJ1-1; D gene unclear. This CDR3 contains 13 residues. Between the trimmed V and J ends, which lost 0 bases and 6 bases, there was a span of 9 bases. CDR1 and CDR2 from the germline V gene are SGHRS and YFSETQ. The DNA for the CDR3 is TGCGCCAGCAGCTTGGTCGGGAGCCCTGAAGCTTTCTTT. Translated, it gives CASSLVGSPEAFF. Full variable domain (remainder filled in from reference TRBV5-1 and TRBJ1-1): KAGVTQTPRYLIKTRGQQVTLSCSPISGHRSVSWYQQTPGQGLQFLFEYFSETQRNKGNFPGRFSGRQFSNSRSEMNVSTLELGDSALYLCASSLVGSPEAFFGQGTRLTVV.

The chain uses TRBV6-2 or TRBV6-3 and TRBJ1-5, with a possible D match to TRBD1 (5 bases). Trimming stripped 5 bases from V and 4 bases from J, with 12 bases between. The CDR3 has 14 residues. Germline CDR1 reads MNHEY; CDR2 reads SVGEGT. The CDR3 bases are TGTGCCAGCAGTCAGTCCCAGGGAAATCAGCCCCAGCATTTT. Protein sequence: CASSQSQGNQPQHF.

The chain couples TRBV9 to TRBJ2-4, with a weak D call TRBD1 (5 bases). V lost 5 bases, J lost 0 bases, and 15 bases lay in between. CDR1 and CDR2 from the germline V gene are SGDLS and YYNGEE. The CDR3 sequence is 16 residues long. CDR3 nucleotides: TGTGCCAGCAGTCCTGACAGAGCCCTAGCCAAAAACATTCAGTACTTC. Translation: CASSPDRALAKNIQYF. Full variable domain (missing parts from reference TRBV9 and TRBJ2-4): DSGVTQTPKHLITATGQRVTLRCSPRSGDLSVYWYQQSLDQGLQFLIQYYNGEERAKGNILERFSAQQFPDLHSELNLSSLELGDSALYFCASSPDRALAKNIQYFGAGTRLSVL.

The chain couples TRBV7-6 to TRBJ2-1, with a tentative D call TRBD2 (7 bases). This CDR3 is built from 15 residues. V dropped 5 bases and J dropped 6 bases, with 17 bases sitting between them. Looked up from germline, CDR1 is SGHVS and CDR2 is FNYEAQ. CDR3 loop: CASSPRGAGSNEQFF. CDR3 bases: TGTGCCAGCAGCCCCCGGGGGGCGGGGTCCAATGAGCAGTTCTTC.

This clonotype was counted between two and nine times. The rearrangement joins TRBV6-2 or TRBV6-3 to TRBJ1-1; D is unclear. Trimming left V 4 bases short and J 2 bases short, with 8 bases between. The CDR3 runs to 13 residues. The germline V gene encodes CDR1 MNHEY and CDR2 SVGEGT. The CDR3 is CASSFQDNTEAFF. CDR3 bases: TGTGCCAGCAGTTTTCAGGACAACACTGAAGCTTTCTTT.

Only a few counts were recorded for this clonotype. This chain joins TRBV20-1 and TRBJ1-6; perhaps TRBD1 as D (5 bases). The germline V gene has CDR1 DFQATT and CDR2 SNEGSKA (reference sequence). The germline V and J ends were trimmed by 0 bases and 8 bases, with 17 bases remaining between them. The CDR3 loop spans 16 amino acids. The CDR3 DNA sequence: TGCAGTGCTAGAGACCCATTGACAGCCTTCTATTCACCCCTCCACTTT. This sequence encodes CSARDPLTAFYSPLHF.

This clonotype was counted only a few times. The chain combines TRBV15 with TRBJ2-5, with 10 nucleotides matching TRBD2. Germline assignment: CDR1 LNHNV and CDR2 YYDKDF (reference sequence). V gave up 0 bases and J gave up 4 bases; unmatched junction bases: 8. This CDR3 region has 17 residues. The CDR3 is CATSRDPSGGAGETQYF. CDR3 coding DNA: TGTGCCACCAGCAGAGATCCGAGCGGGGGGGCCGGAGAGACCCAGTACTTC.